This T cell receptor (beta chain) came from a study of shared clonotypes between healthy human individuals. Overall study findings and caveats: Represented diversity, genetic and exposure-history alike, was limited by few donors. When naive CD4 clonotypes were compared across a handful of donors, about 4.8% were shared.

The assay was immunoSEQ multiplex PCR, and TCRdb's table has in-frame clones only and misses some. This sample carries some 500,000 clones, 90% to 97% of them seen once, and the ten largest clones take less than 0.06%. In the case of this clone: The antigen is undetermined.

Germline lookup yields CDR1 MRHNA and CDR2 SNTAGT. Trimming left V 6 bases short and J 4 bases short, with 12 bases between. The CDR3 consists of 14 residues. This TCR was recovered from a woman aged 25 to 45 in good health. The chain carries TRBV6-4 and TRBJ2-2; no clear D gene. The sample comprised naive CD4+ T cells sorted from blood. Sample subset: CD45RA+ positively selected. Here the CDR3 reads CASRLGQITGELFF. CDR3 in DNA: TGTGCCAGCAGACTCGGGCAGATCACCGGGGAGCTGTTTTTT.